This record looks at one T cell receptor beta chain sequence and its context. No antigen is known for it. The CDR3 totals 13 residues. The germline gives CDR1 SQVTM, CDR2 ANQGSEA. The V and J ends lost 4 bases and 4 bases respectively, with 11 bases between them. This sample is drawn from a study of T cells in narcolepsy. Whole-study results and caveats: Reportedly, autoreactive clonotypes were serially detected in patients' blood but not controls'.

The data were produced by immunoSEQ multiplex PCR, yet TCRdb's version contains in-frame clones alone and is incomplete. The sample yields fewer than 40,000 clones, around 90% seen once. The rearrangement joins TRBV29-1 to TRBJ1-5; D gene unclear. The specimen sequenced was CD45RA- memory CD4+ T cells from PBMCs. This TCR came from a human donor with narcolepsy. The CDR3 bases are TGCAGCGTTGGAGGGAACGGTAATCAGCCCCAGCATTTT. Amino acid sequence: CSVGGNGNQPQHF.